This TCR beta chain comes out of a study of T-cell memory formation after mild COVID-19. Whole-study findings and limits: The study found contracting CD4+ clones mainly in CM and EM and contracting CD8+ clones in EMRA.

On this clonotype: The antigen remains unidentified.

One entry per CDR3 protein, called by TCRdb with MiXCR from the 5' RACE reads. The sample consists of a few hundred thousand distinct CDR3 sequences, approximately 16% of them appearing once. J was trimmed by 6 bases and V by 5 bases; bases with no gene match: 10. Germline CDR1 reads LNHDA; CDR2 reads SQIVND (reference sequence). The CDR3 extends over 14 amino acids. The sample taken for sequencing was PBMCs or a T cell subset sorted from them (not recorded which). V is TRBV19 and J is TRBJ2-7; 7 positions match TRBD1. The sequence was collected from a man between 18 and 29 years old who had mild COVID-19 (a few samples of this study predate the infection). Cell type and time point are not known. CDR3 DNA: TGTGCCAGTAGTCCTCGGGACAGAGTATCCGAGCAGTACTTC. It translates to CASSPRDRVSEQYF.